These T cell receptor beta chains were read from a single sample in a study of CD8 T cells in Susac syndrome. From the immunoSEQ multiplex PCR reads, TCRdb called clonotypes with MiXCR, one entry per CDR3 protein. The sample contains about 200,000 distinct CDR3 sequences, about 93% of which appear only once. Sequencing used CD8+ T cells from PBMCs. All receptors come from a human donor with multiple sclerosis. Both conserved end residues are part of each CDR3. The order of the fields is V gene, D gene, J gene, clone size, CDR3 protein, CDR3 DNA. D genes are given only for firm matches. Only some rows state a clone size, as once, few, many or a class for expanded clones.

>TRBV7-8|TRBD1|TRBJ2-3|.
CASSLWGQGTDTQYF
TGTGCCAGCAGCCTATGGGGACAGGGTACAGATACGCAGTATTTT
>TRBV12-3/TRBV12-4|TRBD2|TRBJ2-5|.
CASSFSVERGPQYF
TGTGCCAGCAGTTTCAGCGTTGAGCGGGGTCCCCAGTACTTC
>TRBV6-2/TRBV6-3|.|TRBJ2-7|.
CASSYSRSGPYEQYF
TGTGCCAGCAGTTACTCCCGAAGTGGGCCCTACGAGCAGTACTTC
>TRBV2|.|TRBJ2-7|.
CASSESRAWEDEQYF
TGTGCCAGCAGTGAGTCTAGGGCCTGGGAGGACGAGCAGTACTTC
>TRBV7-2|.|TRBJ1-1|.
CASSFGPILNTEAFF
TGTGCCAGCAGCTTCGGGCCGATTTTGAACACTGAAGCTTTCTTT
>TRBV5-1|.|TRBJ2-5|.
CASSLYLQETQYF
TGCGCCAGCAGCTTGTATCTCCAAGAGACCCAGTACTTC
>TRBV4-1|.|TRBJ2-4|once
CASSLDSNKNIQYF
TGCGCCAGCAGCCTGGACAGCAACAAAAACATTCAGTACTTC
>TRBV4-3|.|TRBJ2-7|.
CASSQGQGTYEQYF
TGCGCCAGCAGCCAAGGGCAGGGAACCTACGAGCAGTACTTC
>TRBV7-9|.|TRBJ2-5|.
CASSPSRVLRETQYF
TGTGCCAGCAGCCCCTCCAGAGTCCTGAGGGAGACCCAGTACTTC
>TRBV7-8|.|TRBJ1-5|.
CASSLVVEGIQPQHF
TGTGCCAGCAGCTTAGTGGTGGAAGGGATCCAGCCCCAGCATTTT
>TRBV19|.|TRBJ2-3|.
CASRSSPPEGDTQYF
TGTGCCAGTAGGTCCTCGCCACCGGAGGGAGATACGCAGTATTTT
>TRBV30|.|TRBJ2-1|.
CAWSLSRPEQFF
TGTGCCTGGAGTCTCTCTAGGCCTGAGCAGTTCTTC
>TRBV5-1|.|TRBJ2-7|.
CASSNQTAGYEQYF
TGCGCCAGCAGCAACCAGACAGCTGGGTACGAGCAGTACTTC
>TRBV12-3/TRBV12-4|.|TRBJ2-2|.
CASGPTNTGELFF
TGTGCCAGCGGTCCGACGAACACCGGGGAGCTGTTTTTT
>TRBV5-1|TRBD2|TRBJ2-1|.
CASSLALAGGLDEQFF
TGCGCCAGCAGCTTGGCCCTGGCGGGGGGGCTCGATGAGCAGTTCTTC
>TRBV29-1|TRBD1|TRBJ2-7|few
CSVEGYRGYSYEQYF
TGCAGCGTTGAGGGGTACAGGGGGTACTCCTACGAGCAGTACTTC
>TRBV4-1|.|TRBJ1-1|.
CASSQATEMTEAFF
TGCGCCAGCAGCCAAGCAACAGAAATGACTGAAGCTTTCTTT
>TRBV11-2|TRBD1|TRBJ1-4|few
CASSLGQGRAKLFF
TGTGCCAGCAGCCTCGGACAGGGTCGGGCAAAACTGTTTTTT
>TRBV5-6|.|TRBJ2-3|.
CASSLGARTDTQYF
TGTGCCAGCAGCTTGGGAGCGCGCACAGATACGCAGTATTTT
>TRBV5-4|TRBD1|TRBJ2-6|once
CASSGGDRGYSGANVLTF
TGTGCCAGCAGCGGGGGCGACAGGGGATACTCTGGGGCCAACGTCCTGACTTTC
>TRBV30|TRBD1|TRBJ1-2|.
CAWSVNRGHFDYGYTF
TGTGCCTGGAGTGTTAACAGGGGGCACTTTGACTATGGCTACACCTTC
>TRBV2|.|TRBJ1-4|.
CASSGTGKANEKLFF
TGTGCCAGCAGTGGGACCGGGAAGGCTAATGAAAAACTGTTTTTT
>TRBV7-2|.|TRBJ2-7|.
CASSLDWGGQGQYF
TGTGCCAGCAGCTTAGATTGGGGGGGGCAGGGGCAGTACTTC
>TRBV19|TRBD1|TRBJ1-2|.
CASSPYRGDYGYTF
TGTGCCAGTAGTCCATACAGGGGAGACTATGGCTACACCTTC
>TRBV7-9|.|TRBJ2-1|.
CASSGRDNEQFF
TGTGCCAGCAGCGGCAGGGACAATGAGCAGTTCTTC
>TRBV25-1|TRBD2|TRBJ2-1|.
CATDLAGGQFF
TGTGCCACAGACCTAGCGGGGGGGCAGTTCTTC
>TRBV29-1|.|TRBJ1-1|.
CSVEIGPNTEAFF
TGCAGCGTTGAAATAGGGCCGAACACTGAAGCTTTCTTT
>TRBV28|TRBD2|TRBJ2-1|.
CASSLASGGVTREQFF
TGTGCCAGCAGTTTAGCTAGCGGAGGGGTTACAAGAGAGCAGTTCTTC
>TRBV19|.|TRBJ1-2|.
CATLREHSYYGYTF
TGTGCCACTCTCCGGGAGCATAGTTACTATGGCTACACCTTC
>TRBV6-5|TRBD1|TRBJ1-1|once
CASSYRTRDRGRPEAFF
TGTGCCAGCAGTTACCGTACAAGAGACAGGGGCCGGCCTGAAGCTTTCTTT
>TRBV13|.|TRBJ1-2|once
CASSAGAGSNF
TGTGCCAGCAGCGCCGGAGCCGGATCTAACTTC
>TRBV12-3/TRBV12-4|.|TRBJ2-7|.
CASSEVGAIYEQYF
TGTGCCAGCAGTGAGGTCGGGGCGATCTACGAGCAGTACTTC
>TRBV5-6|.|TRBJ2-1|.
CASSLMTSPNEQFF
TGTGCCAGCAGCTTAATGACCAGCCCAAATGAGCAGTTCTTC
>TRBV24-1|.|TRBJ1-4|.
CAPGGRNATNEKLFF
TGTGCCCCGGGCGGGCGGAATGCAACTAATGAAAAACTGTTTTTT
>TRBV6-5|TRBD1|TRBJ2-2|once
CACSTGTANTGELFF
TGTGCCTGTAGTACCGGGACAGCGAACACCGGGGAGCTGTTTTTT
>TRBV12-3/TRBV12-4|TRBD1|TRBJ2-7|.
CASSMGQTNWGEQYF
TGTGCCAGCAGTATGGGACAGACGAACTGGGGCGAGCAGTACTTC
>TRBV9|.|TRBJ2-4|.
CASSDGWGIQYF
TGTGCCAGCAGCGACGGCTGGGGCATTCAGTACTTC
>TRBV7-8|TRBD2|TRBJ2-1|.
CASSLRTSGSNEQFF
TGTGCCAGCAGCTTAAGGACTAGCGGGAGCAATGAGCAGTTCTTC
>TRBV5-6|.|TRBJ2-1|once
CASSGLEGDDNEQFF
TGTGCCAGCAGCGGCCTGGAAGGTGACGATAATGAGCAGTTCTTC
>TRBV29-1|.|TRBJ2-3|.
CSVQMDTDTQYF
TGCAGCGTGCAAATGGACACAGATACGCAGTATTTT